The sequence of this T cell receptor beta chain was determined in a study of shared clonotypes between healthy human individuals. Researchers ran the assay at a deep level. Genomic DNA (from each subset) was split evenly across several immunoSEQ plates. Approximately 28,000 T cell genomes (about 300 ng DNA) went into each PBMC replicate. Sequencing was performed with immunoSEQ multiplex PCR; in TCRdb, only in-frame clones are kept and a portion is missing. The data hold approximately 480,000 clones, with about 79% observed a single time. The CDR3 has 15 residues. Germline loops: CDR1 SGHTA, CDR2 FQGNSA. After removal of 4 bases from V and 5 bases from J, the junction contained 10 bases not matched to a gene.

Source material: PBMCs. The receptor comes from a woman aged 35 to 49 in good health. Some clones in this sample may be carry-over from other donors' samples. The chain combines TRBV7-2 with TRBJ2-5; TRBD1 aligns across 7 bases. The CDR3 nucleotides read TGTGCCAGCAGCTCGACAGGGAGTAGTAGGGAGACCCAGTACTTC. It translates to CASSSTGSSRETQYF.